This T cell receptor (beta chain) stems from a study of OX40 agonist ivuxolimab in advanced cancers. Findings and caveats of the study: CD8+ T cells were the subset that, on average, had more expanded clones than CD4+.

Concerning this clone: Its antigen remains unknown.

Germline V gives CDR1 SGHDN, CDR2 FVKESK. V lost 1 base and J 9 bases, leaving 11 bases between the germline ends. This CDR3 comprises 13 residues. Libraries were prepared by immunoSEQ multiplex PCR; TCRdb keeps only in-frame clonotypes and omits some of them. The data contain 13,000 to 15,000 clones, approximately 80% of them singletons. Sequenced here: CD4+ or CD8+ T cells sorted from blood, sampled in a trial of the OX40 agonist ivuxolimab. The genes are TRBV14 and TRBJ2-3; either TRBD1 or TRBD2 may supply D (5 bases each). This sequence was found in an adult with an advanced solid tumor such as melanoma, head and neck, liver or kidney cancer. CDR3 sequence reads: CASSQVMGDTQYF. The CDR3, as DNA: TGTGCCAGCAGCCAAGTGATGGGGGACACGCAGTATTTT.